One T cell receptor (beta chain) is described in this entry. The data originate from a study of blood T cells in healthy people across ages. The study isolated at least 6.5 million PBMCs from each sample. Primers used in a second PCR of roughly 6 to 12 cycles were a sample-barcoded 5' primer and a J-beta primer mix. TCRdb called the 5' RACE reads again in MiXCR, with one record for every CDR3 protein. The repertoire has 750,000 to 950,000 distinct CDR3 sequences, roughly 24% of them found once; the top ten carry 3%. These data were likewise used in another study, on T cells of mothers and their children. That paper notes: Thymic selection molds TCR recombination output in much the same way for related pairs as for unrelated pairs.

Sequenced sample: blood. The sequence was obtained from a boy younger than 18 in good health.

The CDR3 loop reads CASSPREEIAKNIQYF. The CDR3 DNA is TGTGCCAGCAGCCCCAGGGAGGAGATAGCCAAAAACATTCAGTACTTC. The V gene is TRBV7-9, the J gene TRBJ2-4, with D possibly being TRBD2 (6 bases). Germline V gene lookup returns CDR1 SEHNR and CDR2 FQNEAQ (reference sequence). Between the trimmed V and J ends, which lost 5 bases and 0 bases, there was a span of 14 bases. The CDR3 contains 16 residues.